Listed below are T cell receptor beta chains from one sample, sequenced in a study of blood T cell repertoires in COVID-19. This table comes from immunoSEQ multiplex PCR, and its TCRdb copy is limited to in-frame clones, with some not included. Here the sample spans several thousand clones, approximately 90% being singletons. The sequencing input was peripheral blood. The receptor set was obtained from a human donor in a cohort sampled during active COVID-19. The CDR3 runs from the conserved cysteine through the conserved F or W. The D gene is left open where the match is weak. Clone size is not always given. Where it is, it says once, few, many or a class for expanded clones.

d_call: TRBD1
v_call: TRBV15
cdr3_length: 14
j_call: TRBJ1-5
clone_size: NA
cdr3_nt: TGTGCCACCAGCAGACGGACAGGGATCTGGCCCCAGCATTTT
cdr3_aa: CATSRRTGIWPQHF

d_call: TRBD1
v_call: TRBV7-7
cdr3_length: 15
j_call: TRBJ1-3
clone_size: NA
cdr3_nt: TGTGCTAGCAGCGCCGGGACAGGGTCTGGAAACACCATATATTTT
cdr3_aa: CASSAGTGSGNTIYF

d_call: NA
v_call: TRBV28
cdr3_length: 11
j_call: TRBJ2-1
clone_size: NA
cdr3_nt: TGTGCCAGCGGGCAGTACAATGAGCAGTTCTTC
cdr3_aa: CASGQYNEQFF

d_call: TRBD1
v_call: TRBV7-6
cdr3_length: 13
j_call: TRBJ2-7
clone_size: NA
cdr3_nt: TGTGCCAGCAGCTTGGGACAGGGAAAGGAGCAGTACTTC
cdr3_aa: CASSLGQGKEQYF

d_call: TRBD2
v_call: TRBV2
cdr3_length: 17
j_call: TRBJ2-5
clone_size: NA
cdr3_nt: TGTGCCAGCGGTGGGGGGGGTCTAGCGGGAGATTCTGAGACCCAGTACTTC
cdr3_aa: CASGGGGLAGDSETQYF

d_call: NA
v_call: TRBV11-2
cdr3_length: 14
j_call: TRBJ2-2
clone_size: NA
cdr3_nt: TGTGCCAGCAGCCCCGGGGGATCCACCGGGGAGCTGTTTTTT
cdr3_aa: CASSPGGSTGELFF

d_call: TRBD1
v_call: TRBV29-1
cdr3_length: 15
j_call: TRBJ2-2
clone_size: NA
cdr3_nt: TGCAGCGTTGCCAAAGGGACAGGGAACACCGGGGAGCTGTTTTTT
cdr3_aa: CSVAKGTGNTGELFF

d_call: NA
v_call: TRBV4-1
cdr3_length: 16
j_call: TRBJ1-4
clone_size: NA
cdr3_nt: TGCGCCAGCAGCCAGGGCCCGACAGCTATAAATGAAAAACTGTTTTTT
cdr3_aa: CASSQGPTAINEKLFF

d_call: NA
v_call: TRBV4-2
cdr3_length: 15
j_call: TRBJ1-2
clone_size: NA
cdr3_nt: TGTGCCAGCAGCCCAAGCCGACGGGAGAGTTATGGCTACACCTTC
cdr3_aa: CASSPSRRESYGYTF

d_call: NA
v_call: TRBV12-5
cdr3_length: 15
j_call: TRBJ2-2
clone_size: NA
cdr3_nt: TGTGCTAGTGGTCAATATACAGGGTGGACCGGGGAGCTGTTTTTT
cdr3_aa: CASGQYTGWTGELFF

d_call: NA
v_call: TRBV29-1
cdr3_length: 13
j_call: TRBJ1-1
clone_size: few
cdr3_nt: TGCAGCGTTCGTGAGGACATGAACACTGAAGCTTTCTTT
cdr3_aa: CSVREDMNTEAFF

d_call: TRBD1
v_call: TRBV7-6
cdr3_length: 17
j_call: TRBJ1-1
clone_size: NA
cdr3_nt: TGTGCCAGCAGCTTAGCAAGACAGGGAATGGGGAACACTGAAGCTTTCTTT
cdr3_aa: CASSLARQGMGNTEAFF

d_call: TRBD2
v_call: TRBV3-1/TRBV3-2
cdr3_length: 16
j_call: TRBJ2-2
clone_size: NA
cdr3_nt: TGTGCCAGCAGCCAAGGAGGCGGGAGGGTTACCGGGGAGCTGTTTTTT
cdr3_aa: CASSQGGGRVTGELFF

d_call: TRBD1
v_call: TRBV10-1
cdr3_length: 15
j_call: TRBJ2-3
clone_size: NA
cdr3_nt: TGCGCCAGCAGCCGGGGACAGGGTAACACAGATACGCAGTATTTT
cdr3_aa: CASSRGQGNTDTQYF

d_call: TRBD2
v_call: TRBV27
cdr3_length: 17
j_call: TRBJ2-5
clone_size: NA
cdr3_nt: TGTGCCAGCAGACCTGGACTAGCGGGAGGGCCCTCGGAGACCCAGTACTTC
cdr3_aa: CASRPGLAGGPSETQYF

d_call: TRBD1
v_call: TRBV30
cdr3_length: 14
j_call: TRBJ2-7
clone_size: NA
cdr3_nt: TGTGCCTGGGGAGGGGGTCAGGGGGCTGGCGAGCAGTACTTC
cdr3_aa: CAWGGGQGAGEQYF

d_call: TRBD2
v_call: TRBV5-1
cdr3_length: 13
j_call: TRBJ2-2
clone_size: NA
cdr3_nt: TGCGCCAGCAGCCGGGAGGGGGACGGGGAGCTGTTTTTT
cdr3_aa: CASSREGDGELFF

d_call: NA
v_call: TRBV21-1
cdr3_length: 14
j_call: TRBJ1-5
clone_size: NA
cdr3_nt: TGTGCCAGCAGCAAATCTTTCCGGAATCAGCCCCAGCATTTT
cdr3_aa: CASSKSFRNQPQHF

d_call: NA
v_call: TRBV12-3/TRBV12-4
cdr3_length: 13
j_call: TRBJ2-7
clone_size: few
cdr3_nt: TGTGCCAGCACCCGGGACAATGGCTACGAGCAGTACTTC
cdr3_aa: CASTRDNGYEQYF

d_call: NA
v_call: TRBV28
cdr3_length: 16
j_call: TRBJ2-7
clone_size: NA
cdr3_nt: TGTGCCAGCAGTTTTTCCCTTGACAGTACAACCTACGAGCAGTACTTC
cdr3_aa: CASSFSLDSTTYEQYF

d_call: NA
v_call: TRBV28
cdr3_length: 13
j_call: TRBJ2-2
clone_size: once
cdr3_nt: TGTGCCAGCAGTTTATCAGGGCCCGGGGAGCTGTTTTTT
cdr3_aa: CASSLSGPGELFF

d_call: NA
v_call: TRBV5-1
cdr3_length: 16
j_call: TRBJ2-2
clone_size: NA
cdr3_nt: TGCGCCAGCAGCAGCCCCGGAGGGCGGTGGACCGGGGAGCTGTTTTTT
cdr3_aa: CASSSPGGRWTGELFF